Listed here are 6 T cell receptor beta chains from one sample, sequenced in a study of blood T cell repertoires in COVID-19. Assay used: immunoSEQ multiplex PCR; TCRdb lists only in-frame clones, some missing. The profile shows 350,000 to 500,000 clones, approximately 91% of them singletons. The sample consisted of PBMCs or T cells enriched from blood (not recorded which). The receptors come from a woman aged 18 to 35 who had been exposed to COVID-19.

The DNA of the CDR3 is TGTGCCAGCAGCCTCAGACAGGTTGGGGAGCAGTACTTC. Protein: CASSLRQVGEQYF. The chain has TRBV3-1 (or the pseudogene TRBV3-2) and TRBJ2-7; perhaps TRBD1 as D (6 bases). With 4 bases removed from V and 7 bases from J, the gap between germline ends came to 14 bases. The CDR3 sequence is 13 residues long. CDR1 is LGHDT and CDR2 is YNNKEL in the germline V gene (reference sequence).

The chain carries TRBV5-6 and TRBJ1-2; D is perhaps TRBD1 (5 bases). Germline-derived CDR1 and CDR2 are SGHDT and YYEEEE. CDR3 size: 13 residues. V was trimmed by 4 bases and J by 3 bases, leaving 10 bases between them. The CDR3 here is CASSQTGDYGYTF. The DNA for the CDR3 is TGTGCCAGCAGCCAAACAGGAGACTATGGCTACACCTTC.

The count of this clone is one. J is TRBJ1-1 and V is TRBV6-6, with no clear D. V was shortened by 5 bases and J by 6 bases, with 7 bases between the two germline ends. Per germline, CDR1 MNHNY and CDR2 SVGAGI (reference sequence). This CDR3 has 11 amino acids. The CDR3, as DNA: TGTGCCAGCAGTCCCGAGGCTGAAGCTTTCTTT. This codes for CASSPEAEAFF.

The chain couples TRBV5-5 to TRBJ1-5, with D maybe TRBD1 (6 bases). This CDR3 is 15 amino acids long. V lost 4 bases and J lost 5, with 16 bases in between. Looked up from germline, CDR1 is SGHKS and CDR2 is YYEKEE (reference sequence). The CDR3, as DNA: TGTGCCAGCAGCCCAGGGGATACTGGGCATCAGCCCCAGCATTTT. Its protein is CASSPGDTGHQPQHF.

The J gene is TRBJ1-1, the V gene TRBV19, with D possibly TRBD1 on 5 matching bases. Germline V gives CDR1 LNHDA, CDR2 SQIVND (reference sequence). V shed 3 bases and J shed 2 bases, with 10 bases lying between them. The CDR3 is made up of 14 amino acids. The CDR3 sequence: CASSIQGQNTEAFF. In DNA form, the CDR3 reads TGTGCCAGTAGTATTCAGGGTCAAAACACTGAAGCTTTCTTT.

The chain joins TRBV28 to TRBJ2-5; D not certain. Trimming shortened V by 3 bases and J by 2 bases, and 10 bases separated the two germline ends. The CDR3 is made up of 14 amino acids. Germline CDR1 MDHEN, CDR2 SYDVKM. The CDR3 protein is CASSLMGRQETQYF. The CDR3 DNA reads as TGTGCCAGCAGTTTGATGGGCCGGCAAGAGACCCAGTACTTC. The full variable domain, rest sourced from reference TRBV28 and TRBJ2-5, is DVKVTQSSRYLVKRTGEKVFLECVQDMDHENMFWYRQDPGLGLRLIYFSYDVKMKEKGDIPEGYSVSREKKERFSLILESASTNQTSMYLCASSLMGRQETQYFGPGTRLLVL.